Listed below are T cell receptor beta chains from one sample, sequenced in a study of blood T cell repertoires in COVID-19. Assay: immunoSEQ multiplex PCR; the TCRdb copy retains only in-frame clones and omits some. The table has 110,000 to 150,000 clones, just under 80% seen once. The sample taken for sequencing was peripheral blood. Receptors were obtained from a woman aged 55-70 years with acute or convalescent COVID-19. Both conserved end residues are part of each CDR3. Each record gives: CDR3 protein, J gene, V gene.

CASGQGSYEQYF,TRBJ2-7,TRBV5-1
CASSTRTGNYEQYF,TRBJ2-7,TRBV5-5
CASSLQGNGANVLTF,TRBJ2-6,TRBV7-3
CASPRTSGPPLQFF,TRBJ2-1,TRBV6-5
CASSLQGKTQYF,TRBJ2-5,TRBV12-3/TRBV12-4
CASSRRAGTVEAFF,TRBJ1-1,TRBV3-1/TRBV3-2
CASSLTFTYEQYF,TRBJ2-7,TRBV12-3/TRBV12-4
CASKVRSSYEQYF,TRBJ2-7,TRBV6-5
CASSPRGNTEAFF,TRBJ1-1,TRBV10-1
CASSAQGSYEQYF,TRBJ2-7,TRBV7-7
CASSLVAGGFYNEQFF,TRBJ2-1,TRBV7-2
CASSLWPGGTGELFF,TRBJ2-2,TRBV7-6
CASSDYSLAFSGNTIYF,TRBJ1-3,TRBV19
CASSKDRGNTEAFF,TRBJ1-1,TRBV2
CASSLTSDYSYEQFF,TRBJ2-1,TRBV7-3
CASSEAGSNQPQHF,TRBJ1-5,TRBV10-2
CASLRTSGIYNEQFF,TRBJ2-1,TRBV28
CASRRTAETGSSGNTIYF,TRBJ1-3,TRBV19
CASSFQEGGYTF,TRBJ1-2,TRBV5-6
CASSFRSVTGAEAFF,TRBJ1-1,TRBV11-2
CASSMVNAVALGYGYTF,TRBJ1-2,TRBV19
CASSLDPGGTGELFF,TRBJ2-2,TRBV5-1
CASSQGAGGNTIYF,TRBJ1-3,TRBV3-1/TRBV3-2
CASSFGTGNTEAFF,TRBJ1-1,TRBV7-2
CASSPIGAGTKYEQYF,TRBJ2-7,TRBV7-9
CASSWQGTTEAFF,TRBJ1-1,TRBV27
CASSFGLNTEAFF,TRBJ1-1,TRBV12-3/TRBV12-4
CASSLIGPGATNEKLFF,TRBJ1-4,TRBV28
CAWSPQGGELFF,TRBJ2-2,TRBV30